Below, 8 T cell receptor beta chains from the same sample are listed, as sequenced in a study of early T cells in non-severe SARS-CoV-2 infection. One entry per CDR3 protein results from TCRdb running MiXCR on the 5' RACE reads. The table shows more than 85,000 distinct CDR3 sequences, with 10% to 15% occurring only once. Sequencing used whole blood, obtained at baseline. The source of these receptors is an adult who was a healthcare worker with PCR-confirmed SARS-CoV-2 infection or an uninfected control (not recorded which).

This clonotype was recorded at least ten times. CDR3 coding DNA: TGCAGCGTTGGCCGGGACGGCGCCGGGGAGCTGTTTTTT. Protein sequence: CSVGRDGAGELFF. The chain carries TRBV29-1 and TRBJ2-2; possibly TRBD1 or TRBD2 for D (5 bases each). Germline CDR1 SQVTM, CDR2 ANQGSEA. V lost 4 bases to trimming and J lost 6 bases, with 12 bases between them. This CDR3 contains 13 residues.

The V call is TRBV29-1, the J call TRBJ1-3; D unclear. The CDR3 runs 16 residues. The germline V gene has CDR1 SQVTM and CDR2 ANQGSEA. Trimming cost V 4 bases and J 0 bases, with 16 bases left between them. The CDR3 is CSVGPLDGHSGNTIYF. CDR3 coding DNA: TGCAGCGTTGGGCCCCTGGACGGCCACTCTGGAAACACCATATATTTT.

This chain joins TRBV6-1 and TRBJ1-3; D is ambiguous. V dropped 3 bases and J dropped 0 bases, with 6 bases sitting between them. Germline values: CDR1 MNHNS, CDR2 SASEGT. The CDR3 has 14 amino acids. The CDR3 bases are TGTGCCAGCAGTGACGGTTCCTCTGGAAACACCATATATTTT. Protein: CASSDGSSGNTIYF.

The rearrangement joins TRBV6-5 to TRBJ2-4; no reliable D call. CDR3 size: 16 residues. CDR1 is MNHEY and CDR2 is SVGAGI in the germline V gene. V was clipped by 2 bases and J by 0 bases, with 11 bases between them. The DNA of the CDR3 is TGTGCCAGCAGTTACGGCCAGCTCCTAGCCAAAAACATTCAGTACTTC. It codes for CASSYGQLLAKNIQYF.

The chain couples TRBV2 to TRBJ1-4; D is unresolved. Germline-derived CDR1 and CDR2 are SNHLY and FYNNEI. This CDR3 spans 17 amino acids. V lost 1 base and J 8 bases, leaving 20 bases between the germline ends. This CDR3 is CASSEGFGRKNGEKLFF. CDR3 bases: TGTGCCAGCAGTGAAGGGTTTGGGAGAAAGAACGGGGAAAAACTGTTTTTT.

This clonotype was seen repeatedly, ten times or more. This sequence joins TRBV6-4 and TRBJ1-5, with a tentative D call TRBD1 (5 bases). The CDR3 runs to 15 residues. Germline CDR1 reads MRHNA; CDR2 reads SNTAGT. Trimming cost V 2 bases and J 1 base, with 9 bases left between them. Here the CDR3 reads CASSDHRPSNQPQHF. The CDR3, as DNA: TGTGCCAGCAGTGACCACAGGCCGAGCAATCAGCCCCAGCATTTT.

The V gene is TRBV30, the J gene TRBJ1-2; no reliable D call. Trimming pared 3 bases from V and 0 bases from J, leaving 11 bases between. This CDR3 has 14 amino acids. CDR1 and CDR2 (germline): GTSNPN, SVGIG (reference sequence). CDR3 nucleotide sequence: TGTGCCTGGAGGTACGGGGTGGCTAACTATGGCTACACCTTC. It translates to CAWRYGVANYGYTF. Full variable domain (outside the CDR3, taken from reference TRBV30 and TRBJ1-2): SQTIHQWPATLVQPVGSPLSLECTVEGTSNPNLYWYRQAAGRGLQLLFYSVGIGQISSEVPQNLSASRPQDRQFILSSKKLLLSDSGFYLCAWRYGVANYGYTFGSGTRLTVV.

Only a few counts were recorded for this clonotype. This chain joins TRBV6-5 and TRBJ1-1; D might be TRBD1 (5 bases). CDR1 MNHEY and CDR2 SVGAGI come from the germline V gene. The V end was cut by 2 bases, the J end by 10 bases, with 17 bases between. The CDR3 spans 14 residues. The CDR3 loop reads CASSYGGWPDGAFF. In nucleotides, the CDR3 is TGTGCCAGCAGTTACGGGGGTTGGCCGGATGGAGCTTTCTTT.